This TCR beta chain stems from a study of beta chain features in type 1 diabetes. Since all of the isolated RNA was reverse transcribed, expressed TCRB transcripts were what got sequenced. Using immunoSEQ multiplex PCR, the repertoire was profiled, and TCRdb retains in-frame clones only, with some absent. The table lists hundreds of thousands of clones, roughly a sixth of them singletons, with approximately 0.099% in the top ten. The sample holds a few counts of this clone. Its antigen is as yet unknown. V was pared by 0 bases and J by 8 bases, with 12 bases of the junction left unmatched. The CDR3 runs to 16 residues. Germline CDR1 reads LNHNV; CDR2 reads YYDKDF (reference sequence). General study points: A cDNA-based sequencing approach could over-represent cells with high TCR expression.

Heparinised blood was drawn once per donor, averaging roughly 120 mL. The source is a man between 18 and 35 years old in good health. Source material: naive CD4+ T cells from blood. V is TRBV15 and J is TRBJ1-2, with 7 bases that match TRBD1. Here the CDR3 DNA reads TGTGCCACCAGCAGAGATCGAACAGGGGACTTAGGAGGCTACACCTTC. Translating it yields CATSRDRTGDLGGYTF.